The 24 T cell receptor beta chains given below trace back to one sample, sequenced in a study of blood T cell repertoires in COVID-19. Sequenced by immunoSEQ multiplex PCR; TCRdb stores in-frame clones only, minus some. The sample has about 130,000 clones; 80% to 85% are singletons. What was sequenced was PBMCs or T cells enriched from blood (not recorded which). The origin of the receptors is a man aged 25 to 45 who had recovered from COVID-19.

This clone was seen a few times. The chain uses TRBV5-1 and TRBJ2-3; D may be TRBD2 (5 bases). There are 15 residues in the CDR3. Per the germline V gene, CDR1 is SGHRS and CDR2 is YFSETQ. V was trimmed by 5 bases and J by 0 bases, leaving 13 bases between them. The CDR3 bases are TGCGCCAGCAGTCGAGTCGGGGTAAGCACAGATACGCAGTATTTT. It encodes CASSRVGVSTDTQYF.

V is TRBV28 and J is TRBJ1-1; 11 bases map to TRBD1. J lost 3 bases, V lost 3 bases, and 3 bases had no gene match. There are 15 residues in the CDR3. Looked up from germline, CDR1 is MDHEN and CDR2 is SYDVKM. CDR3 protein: CASSLDRGLHTEAFF. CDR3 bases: TGTGCCAGCAGTTTGGACAGGGGGCTCCACACTGAAGCTTTCTTT.

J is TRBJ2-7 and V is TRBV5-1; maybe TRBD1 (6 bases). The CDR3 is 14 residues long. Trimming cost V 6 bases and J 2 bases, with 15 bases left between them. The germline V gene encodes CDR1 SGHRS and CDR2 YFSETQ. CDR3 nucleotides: TGCGCCAGCAAGGAGGCAGGGGCAACCTACGAGCAGTACTTC. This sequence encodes CASKEAGATYEQYF.

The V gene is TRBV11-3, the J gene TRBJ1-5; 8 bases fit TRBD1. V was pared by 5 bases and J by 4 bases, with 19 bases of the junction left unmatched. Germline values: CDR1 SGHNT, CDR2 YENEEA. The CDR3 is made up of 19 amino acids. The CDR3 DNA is TGTGCCAGCAGCGCCGGGGCCCTGCTCGGCCGGACAGGGAATCAGCCCCAGCATTTT. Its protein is CASSAGALLGRTGNQPQHF.

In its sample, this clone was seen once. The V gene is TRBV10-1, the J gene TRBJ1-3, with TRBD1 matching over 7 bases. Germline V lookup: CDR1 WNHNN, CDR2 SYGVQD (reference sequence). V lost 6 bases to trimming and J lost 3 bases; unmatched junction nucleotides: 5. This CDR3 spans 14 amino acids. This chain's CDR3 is CASRPDRIGNTIYF. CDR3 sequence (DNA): TGCGCCAGCAGACCGGACAGGATTGGAAACACCATATATTTT.

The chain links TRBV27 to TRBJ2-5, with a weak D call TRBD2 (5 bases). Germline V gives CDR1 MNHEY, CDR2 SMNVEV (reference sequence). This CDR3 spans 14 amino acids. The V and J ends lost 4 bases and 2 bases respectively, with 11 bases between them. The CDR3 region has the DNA TGTGCCAGCAGTTCAGCGGCGCCGCAAGAGACCCAGTACTTC. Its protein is CASSSAAPQETQYF.

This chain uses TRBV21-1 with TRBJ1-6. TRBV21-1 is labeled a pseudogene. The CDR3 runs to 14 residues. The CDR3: CATIDQGGNSPLHF. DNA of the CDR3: TGTGCCACCATAGATCAGGGAGGTAATTCACCCCTCCACTTT.

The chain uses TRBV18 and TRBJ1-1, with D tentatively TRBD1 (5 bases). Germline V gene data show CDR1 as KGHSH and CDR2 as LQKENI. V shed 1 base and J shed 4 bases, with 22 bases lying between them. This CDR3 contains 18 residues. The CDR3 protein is CASSPQRSDRQRSTEAFF. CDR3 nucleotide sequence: TGTGCCAGCTCACCACAACGGTCCGACAGACAACGGAGCACTGAAGCTTTCTTT.

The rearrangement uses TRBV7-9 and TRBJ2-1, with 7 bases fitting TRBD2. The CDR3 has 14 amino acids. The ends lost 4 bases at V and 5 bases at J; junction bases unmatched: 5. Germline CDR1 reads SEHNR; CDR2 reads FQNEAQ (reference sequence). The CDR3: CASSWTGLDNEQFF. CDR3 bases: TGTGCCAGCAGCTGGACTGGACTAGACAATGAGCAGTTCTTC.

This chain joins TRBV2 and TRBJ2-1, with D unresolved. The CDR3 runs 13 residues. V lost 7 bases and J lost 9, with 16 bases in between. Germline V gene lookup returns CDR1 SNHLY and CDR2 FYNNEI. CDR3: CASKSEKRGEQFF. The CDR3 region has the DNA TGTGCCAGCAAGAGTGAAAAGCGTGGTGAGCAGTTCTTC.

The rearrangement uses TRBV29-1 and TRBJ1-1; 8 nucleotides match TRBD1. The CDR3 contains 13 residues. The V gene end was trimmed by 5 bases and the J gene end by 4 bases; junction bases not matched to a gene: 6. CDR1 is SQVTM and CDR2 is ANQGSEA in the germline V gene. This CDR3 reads CSVTGGMGTEAFF. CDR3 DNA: TGCAGCGTTACAGGGGGGATGGGCACTGAAGCTTTCTTT.

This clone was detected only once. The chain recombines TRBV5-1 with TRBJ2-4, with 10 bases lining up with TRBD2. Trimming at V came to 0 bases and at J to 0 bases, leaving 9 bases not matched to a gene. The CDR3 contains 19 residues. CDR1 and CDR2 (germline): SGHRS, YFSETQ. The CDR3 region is CASSLDSSGRQLAKNIQYF. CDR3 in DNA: TGCGCCAGCAGCTTGGATAGTAGCGGGAGGCAACTAGCCAAAAACATTCAGTACTTC.

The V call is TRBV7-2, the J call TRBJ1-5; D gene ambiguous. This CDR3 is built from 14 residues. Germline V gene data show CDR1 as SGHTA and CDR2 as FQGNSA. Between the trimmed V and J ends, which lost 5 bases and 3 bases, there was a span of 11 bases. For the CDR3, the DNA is TGTGCCAGCAGCCCCTACAGCAACAATCAGCCCCAGCATTTT. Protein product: CASSPYSNNQPQHF.

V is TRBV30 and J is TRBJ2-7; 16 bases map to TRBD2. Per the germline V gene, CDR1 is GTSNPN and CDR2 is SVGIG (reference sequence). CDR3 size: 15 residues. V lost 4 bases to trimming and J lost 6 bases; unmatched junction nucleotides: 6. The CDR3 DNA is TGTGCCTGGACCTCGGGACTAGCGGGAGGGCTCGAGCAGTACTTC. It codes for CAWTSGLAGGLEQYF.

As DNA, the CDR3 is TGTGCCAGTAGTATTGGGGGGGTGAGCAATCAGCCCCAGCATTTT. Its protein is CASSIGGVSNQPQHF. This sequence joins TRBV19 and TRBJ1-5; a weak D match, TRBD1 (5 bases). CDR3 size: 15 residues. Germline loops: CDR1 LNHDA, CDR2 SQIVND (reference sequence). V gave up 3 bases and J gave up 1 base, with 10 bases separating them. Supplemented by reference TRBV19 and TRBJ1-5, the full variable domain reads DGGITQSPKYLFRKEGQNVTLSCEQNLNHDAMYWYRQDPGQGLRLIYYSQIVNDFQKGDIAEGYSVSREKKESFPLTVTSAQKNPTAFYLCASSIGGVSNQPQHFGDGTRLSIL.

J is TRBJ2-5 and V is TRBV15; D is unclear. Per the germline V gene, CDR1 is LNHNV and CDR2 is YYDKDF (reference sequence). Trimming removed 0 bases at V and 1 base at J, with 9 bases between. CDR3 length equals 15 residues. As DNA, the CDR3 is TGTGCCACCAGCAGAGATAGAGCCTCCCAAGAGACCCAGTACTTC. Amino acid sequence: CATSRDRASQETQYF.

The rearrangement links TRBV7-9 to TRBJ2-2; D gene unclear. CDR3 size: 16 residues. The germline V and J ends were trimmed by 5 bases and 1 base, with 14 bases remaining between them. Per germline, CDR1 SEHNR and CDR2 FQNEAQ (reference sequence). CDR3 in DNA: TGTGCCAGCAGCCCAGAGGTCCAGCAGAACACCGGGGAGCTGTTTTTT. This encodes CASSPEVQQNTGELFF.

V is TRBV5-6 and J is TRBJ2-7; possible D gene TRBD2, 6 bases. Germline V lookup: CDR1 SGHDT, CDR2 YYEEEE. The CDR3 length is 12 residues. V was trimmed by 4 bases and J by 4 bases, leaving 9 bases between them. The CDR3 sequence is CASSGDLYEQYF. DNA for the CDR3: TGTGCCAGCAGCGGGGACTTATACGAGCAGTACTTC.

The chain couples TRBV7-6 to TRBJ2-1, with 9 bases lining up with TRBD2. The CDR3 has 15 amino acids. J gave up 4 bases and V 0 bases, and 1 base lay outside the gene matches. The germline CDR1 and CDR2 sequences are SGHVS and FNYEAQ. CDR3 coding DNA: TGTGCCAGCAGCTTAGCTAGCGGGGGATACAATGAGCAGTTCTTC. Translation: CASSLASGGYNEQFF.

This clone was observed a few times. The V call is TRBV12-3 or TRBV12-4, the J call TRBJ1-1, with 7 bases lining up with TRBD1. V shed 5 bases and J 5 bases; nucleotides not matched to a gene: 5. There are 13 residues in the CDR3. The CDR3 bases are TGTGCCAGCAGTATCAACAGGGGAACTGAAGCTTTCTTT. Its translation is CASSINRGTEAFF.

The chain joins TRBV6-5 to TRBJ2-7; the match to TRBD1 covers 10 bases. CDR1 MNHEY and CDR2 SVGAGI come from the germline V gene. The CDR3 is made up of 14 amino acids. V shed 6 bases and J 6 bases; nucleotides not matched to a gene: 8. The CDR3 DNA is TGTGCCAGCAGAGCCGGGACAGGGGTAAGCGAGCAGTACTTC. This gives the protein CASRAGTGVSEQYF.

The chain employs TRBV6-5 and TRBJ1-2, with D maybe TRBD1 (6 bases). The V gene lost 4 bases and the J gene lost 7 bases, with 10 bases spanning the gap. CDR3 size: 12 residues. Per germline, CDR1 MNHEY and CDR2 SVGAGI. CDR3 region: CASSWGPGGYTF. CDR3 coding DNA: TGTGCCAGCAGTTGGGGGCCCGGTGGCTACACCTTC.

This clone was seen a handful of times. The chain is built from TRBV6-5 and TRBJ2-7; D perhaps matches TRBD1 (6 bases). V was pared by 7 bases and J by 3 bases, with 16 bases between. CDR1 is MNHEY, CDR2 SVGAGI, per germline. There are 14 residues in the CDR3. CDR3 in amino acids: CASIGTPESYEQYF. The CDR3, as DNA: TGTGCCAGCATCGGGACACCCGAAAGCTACGAGCAGTACTTC.

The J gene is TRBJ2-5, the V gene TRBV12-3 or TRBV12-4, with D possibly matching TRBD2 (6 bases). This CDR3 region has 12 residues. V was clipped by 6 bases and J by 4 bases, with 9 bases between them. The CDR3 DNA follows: TGTGCCAGCAGCGGAGCGGGAGAGACCCAGTACTTC. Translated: CASSGAGETQYF.